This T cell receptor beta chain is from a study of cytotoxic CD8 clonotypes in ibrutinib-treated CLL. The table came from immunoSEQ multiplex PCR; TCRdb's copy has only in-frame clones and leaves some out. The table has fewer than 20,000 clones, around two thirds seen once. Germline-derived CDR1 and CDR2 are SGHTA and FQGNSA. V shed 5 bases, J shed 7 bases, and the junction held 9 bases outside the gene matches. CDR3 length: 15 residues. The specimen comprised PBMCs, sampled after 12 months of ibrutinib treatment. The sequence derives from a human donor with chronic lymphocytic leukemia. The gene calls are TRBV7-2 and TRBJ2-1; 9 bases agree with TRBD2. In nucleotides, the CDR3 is TGTGCCAGCAGCAAGACTAGCGGCCAGGGAAATGAGCAGTTCTTC. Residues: CASSKTSGQGNEQFF. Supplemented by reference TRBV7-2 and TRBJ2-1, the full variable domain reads GAGVSQSPSNKVTEKGKDVELRCDPISGHTALYWYRQSLGQGLEFLIYFQGNSAPDKSGLPSDRFSAERTGGSVSTLTIQRTQQEDSAVYLCASSKTSGQGNEQFFGPGTRLTVL.